Listed here are 5 T cell receptor beta chains from one sample, sequenced in a study of shared clonotypes between healthy human individuals. Only CD45RO-negative cells positively selected for CCR7 counted as naive CD8 cells, so terminally differentiated effector memory CD45RA+ cells were excluded. Measured with immunoSEQ multiplex PCR; TCRdb has only the in-frame clones, and not every one. This table has 2 million or so clones, about 95% appearing once. What was sequenced was naive CD8+ T cells sorted from blood. These TCRs come from a man between 18 and 29 years old in good health.

As concerns this clone: Other nucleotide sequences in the sample specify the same CDR3. The rearrangement links TRBV13 to TRBJ2-3, with D hard to call. Trimming pared 4 bases from V and 1 base from J, leaving 9 bases between. This CDR3 has 14 amino acids. The germline CDR1 and CDR2 sequences are PRHDT and FYEKMQ (reference sequence). As DNA, the CDR3 is TGTGCCAGCAGCTCTGACCGACGCACAGATACGCAGTATTTT. Translation: CASSSDRRTDTQYF. Using reference TRBV13 and TRBJ2-3 for the parts outside the CDR3, the full variable domain is AAGVIQSPRHLIKEKRETATLKCYPIPRHDTVYWYQQGPGQDPQFLISFYEKMQSDKGSIPDRFSAQQFSDYHSELNMSSLELGDSALYFCASSSDRRTDTQYFGPGTRLTVL.

This sequence joins TRBV19 and TRBJ1-4; D not resolved. V shed 3 bases and J shed 3 bases, with 8 bases lying between them. Per germline, CDR1 LNHDA and CDR2 SQIVND (reference sequence). The CDR3 has 14 residues. CDR3 nucleotide sequence: TGTGCCAGTAGTATTGGGAGGTCTAATGAAAAACTGTTTTTT. It encodes CASSIGRSNEKLFF. Combining the CDR3 with reference TRBV19 and TRBJ1-4 gives the whole variable domain DGGITQSPKYLFRKEGQNVTLSCEQNLNHDAMYWYRQDPGQGLRLIYYSQIVNDFQKGDIAEGYSVSREKKESFPLTVTSAQKNPTAFYLCASSIGRSNEKLFFGSGTQLSVL.

The chain couples TRBV6-6 to TRBJ2-6; D unresolved. V lost 0 bases and J lost 4, with 10 bases in between. This CDR3 contains 16 residues. The germline V gene encodes CDR1 MNHNY and CDR2 SVGAGI (reference sequence). The CDR3 region is CASSYSRLSGANVLTF. The CDR3 region has the DNA TGTGCCAGCAGTTACTCTCGACTGAGCGGGGCCAACGTCCTGACTTTC.

For this clone: Other DNA sequences of this sample code for an identical CDR3. J is TRBJ1-1 and V is TRBV6-5; no definite D call. Germline CDR1 is MNHEY and CDR2 is SVGAGI. Trimming pared 0 bases from V and 4 bases from J, leaving 9 bases between. CDR3 length: 14 amino acids. CDR3 sequence reads: CASSYSEGATEAFF. The CDR3, as DNA: TGTGCCAGCAGTTACTCTGAAGGAGCCACTGAAGCTTTCTTT.

The chain links TRBV30 to TRBJ2-7; perhaps TRBD2 as D (5 bases). CDR1 and CDR2 from the germline V gene are GTSNPN and SVGIG (reference sequence). Trimming cost V 5 bases and J 4 bases, with 15 bases left between them. The CDR3 runs 13 residues. The CDR3 loop is CAWSAGVGYEQYF. The CDR3 DNA sequence: TGTGCCTGGTCCGCCGGGGTAGGGTACGAGCAGTACTTC.